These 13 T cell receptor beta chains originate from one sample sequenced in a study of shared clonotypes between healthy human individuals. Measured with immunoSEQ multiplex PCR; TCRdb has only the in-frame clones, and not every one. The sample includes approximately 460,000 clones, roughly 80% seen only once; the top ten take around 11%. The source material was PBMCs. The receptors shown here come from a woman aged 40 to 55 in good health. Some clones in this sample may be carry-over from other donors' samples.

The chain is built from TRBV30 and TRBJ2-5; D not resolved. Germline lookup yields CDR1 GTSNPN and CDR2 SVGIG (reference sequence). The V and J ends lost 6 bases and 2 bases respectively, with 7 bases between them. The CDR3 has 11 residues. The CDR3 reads CACRRQETQYF. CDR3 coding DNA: TGTGCCTGCCGGCGTCAAGAGACCCAGTACTTC. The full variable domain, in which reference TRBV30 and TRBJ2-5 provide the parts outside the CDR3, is SQTIHQWPATLVQPVGSPLSLECTVEGTSNPNLYWYRQAAGRGLQLLFYSVGIGQISSEVPQNLSASRPQDRQFILSSKKLLLSDSGFYLCACRRQETQYFGPGTRLLVL.

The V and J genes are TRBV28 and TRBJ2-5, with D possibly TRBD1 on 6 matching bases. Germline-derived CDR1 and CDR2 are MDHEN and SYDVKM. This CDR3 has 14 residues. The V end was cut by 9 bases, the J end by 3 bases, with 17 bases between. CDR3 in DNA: TGTGCCAGTCGGATCGTCGGACAGAAAGAGACCCAGTACTTC. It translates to CASRIVGQKETQYF.

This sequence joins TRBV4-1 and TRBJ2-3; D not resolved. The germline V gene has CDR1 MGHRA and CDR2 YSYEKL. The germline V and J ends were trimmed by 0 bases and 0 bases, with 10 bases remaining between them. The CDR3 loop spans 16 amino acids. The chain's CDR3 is CASSQDRGRSTDTQYF. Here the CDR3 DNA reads TGCGCCAGCAGCCAAGATAGAGGCAGAAGCACAGATACGCAGTATTTT.

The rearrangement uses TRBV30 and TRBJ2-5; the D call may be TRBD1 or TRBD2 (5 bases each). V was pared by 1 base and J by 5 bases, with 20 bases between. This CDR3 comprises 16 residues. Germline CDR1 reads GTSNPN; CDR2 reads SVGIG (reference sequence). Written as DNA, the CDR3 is TGTGCCTGGAGTGGAGCGGCAGGGCGGTTCGGGGAGACCCAGTACTTC. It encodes CAWSGAAGRFGETQYF.

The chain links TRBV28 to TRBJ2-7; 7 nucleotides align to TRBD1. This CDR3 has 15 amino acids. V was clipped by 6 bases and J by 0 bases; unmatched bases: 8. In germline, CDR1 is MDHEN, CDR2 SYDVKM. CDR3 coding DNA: TGTGCCAGCAGCCCCGGACAGGCCTTCTCCTACGAGCAGTACTTC. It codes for CASSPGQAFSYEQYF.

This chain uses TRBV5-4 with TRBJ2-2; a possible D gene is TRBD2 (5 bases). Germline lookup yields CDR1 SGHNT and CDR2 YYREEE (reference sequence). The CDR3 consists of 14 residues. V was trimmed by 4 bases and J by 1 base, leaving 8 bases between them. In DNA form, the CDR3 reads TGTGCCAGCAGCCTCGGGATGAACACCGGGGAGCTGTTTTTT. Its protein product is CASSLGMNTGELFF.

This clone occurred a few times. For the CDR3, the DNA is TGTGCCAGCAGTCCCACGACGAGTGGCTATGGCTACACCTTC. It translates to CASSPTTSGYGYTF. The chain couples TRBV28 to TRBJ1-2; D not resolved. There are 14 residues in the CDR3. Germline V gives CDR1 MDHEN, CDR2 SYDVKM. The V and J ends lost 5 bases and 4 bases respectively, with 14 bases between them.

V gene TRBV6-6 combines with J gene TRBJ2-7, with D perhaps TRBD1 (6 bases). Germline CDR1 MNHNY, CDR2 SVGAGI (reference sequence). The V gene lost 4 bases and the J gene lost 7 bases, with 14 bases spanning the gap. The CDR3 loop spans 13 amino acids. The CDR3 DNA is TGTGCCAGCAGTTTCGCAACAGGGTATGAGCAGTACTTC. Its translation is CASSFATGYEQYF.

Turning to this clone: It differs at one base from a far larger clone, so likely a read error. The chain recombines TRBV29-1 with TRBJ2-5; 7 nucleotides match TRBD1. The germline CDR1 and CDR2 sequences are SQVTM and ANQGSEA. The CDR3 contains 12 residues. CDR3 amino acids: CSGGTDQVTQYF. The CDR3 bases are TGCAGCGGAGGGACAGACCAAGTGACCCAGTACTTC.

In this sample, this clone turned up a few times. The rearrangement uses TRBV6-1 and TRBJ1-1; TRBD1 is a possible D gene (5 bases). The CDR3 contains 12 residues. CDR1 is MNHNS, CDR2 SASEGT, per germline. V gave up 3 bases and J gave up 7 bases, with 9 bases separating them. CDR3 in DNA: TGTGCCAGCAGTGACCGAACAGGTGAAGCTTTCTTT. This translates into CASSDRTGEAFF.

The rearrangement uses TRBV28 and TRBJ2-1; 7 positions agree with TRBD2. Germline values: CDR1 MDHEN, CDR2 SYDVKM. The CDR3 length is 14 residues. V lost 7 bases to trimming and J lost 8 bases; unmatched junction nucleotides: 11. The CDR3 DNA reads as TGTGCCAGCACGTTTGCGGGAGCCTTGGATGAGCAGTTCTTC. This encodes CASTFAGALDEQFF.

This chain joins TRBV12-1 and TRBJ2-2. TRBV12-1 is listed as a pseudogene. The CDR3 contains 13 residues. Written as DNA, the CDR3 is TGTGCCAGCTACGTGGATCAGATCGGGGAGCTGTTTTTT. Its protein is CASYVDQIGELFF.

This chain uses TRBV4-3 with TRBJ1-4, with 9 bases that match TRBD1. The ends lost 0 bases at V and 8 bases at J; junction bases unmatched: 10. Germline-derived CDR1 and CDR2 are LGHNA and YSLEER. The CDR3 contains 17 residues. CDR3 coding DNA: TGCGCCAGCAGCCAAGATCCCCGGACAGGGGTGTACGAAAAACTGTTTTTT. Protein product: CASSQDPRTGVYEKLFF.